These 19 T cell receptor beta chains came from one sample sequenced in a study of OX40 agonist ivuxolimab in advanced cancers. TCRdb's copy holds only in-frame clones and misses some; the assay was immunoSEQ multiplex PCR. The sample records 53,000 or so clones, around 86% being singletons. Specimen: CD4+ or CD8+ T cells sorted from blood, collected in a trial of the OX40 agonist ivuxolimab. These receptors originate from an adult with an advanced solid tumor such as melanoma, head and neck, liver or kidney cancer.

This sequence joins TRBV5-6 and TRBJ1-1; 8 bases are shared with TRBD1. The CDR3 extends over 13 amino acids. V was pared by 2 bases and J by 4 bases, with 1 base of the junction left unmatched. Germline assignment: CDR1 SGHDT and CDR2 YYEEEE. The CDR3 nucleotides read TGTGCCAGCAGCTTTACAGGGGGCACTGAAGCTTTCTTT. It codes for CASSFTGGTEAFF. Variable domain in full (rest from reference TRBV5-6 and TRBJ1-1): DAGVTQSPTHLIKTRGQQVTLRCSPKSGHDTVSWYQQALGQGPQFIFQYYEEEERQRGNFPDRFSGHQFPNYSSELNVNALLLGDSALYLCASSFTGGTEAFFGQGTRLTVV.

V usage is TRBV30 and J usage is TRBJ1-1, with D maybe TRBD1 (6 bases). CDR1 and CDR2 from the germline V gene are GTSNPN and SVGIG (reference sequence). The CDR3 totals 15 residues. Trimming took 0 bases from V and 5 from J, leaving 16 bases between them. The CDR3 spells CAWSVSGGRGTEAFF. The CDR3 nucleotides read TGTGCCTGGAGTGTATCCGGGGGGCGAGGGACTGAAGCTTTCTTT.

The V call is TRBV19, the J call TRBJ2-1, with 9 bases lining up with TRBD1. The CDR3 sequence is 15 residues long. Germline V gene lookup returns CDR1 LNHDA and CDR2 SQIVND (reference sequence). V gave up 6 bases and J gave up 10 bases; unmatched junction bases: 13. The CDR3 spells CASSPRTGDFTEQFF. In DNA, the CDR3 is TGTGCCAGTAGCCCCCGGACAGGGGATTTTACGGAGCAGTTCTTC.

The chain combines TRBV19 with TRBJ2-7; possible D gene TRBD1, 6 bases. Germline V gene sequence: CDR1 LNHDA, CDR2 SQIVND (reference sequence). V was trimmed by 3 bases and J by 2 bases, leaving 8 bases between them. The CDR3 runs to 13 residues. In DNA form, the CDR3 reads TGTGCCAGTAGTATTCGGGACACCTACGAGCAGTACTTC. This translates into CASSIRDTYEQYF.

This chain joins TRBV7-9 and TRBJ1-5; TRBD1 matches at 10 bases. Germline V gives CDR1 SEHNR, CDR2 FQNEAQ (reference sequence). Trimming took 7 bases from V and 6 from J; bases not matched to a gene: 9. The CDR3 runs to 15 residues. The CDR3 DNA sequence: TGTGCCAGCACAAACGGGACAGGGGTCAGTCAGCCCCAGCATTTT. Protein sequence: CASTNGTGVSQPQHF.

This chain uses TRBV5-1 with TRBJ2-7; no clear D gene. Germline CDR1 SGHRS, CDR2 YFSETQ. The ends were cut back, 7 bases at V and 1 base at J, with 12 bases in the middle. The CDR3 length is 13 residues. CDR3 sequence: CASGPAGSYEQYF. CDR3 DNA: TGCGCCAGCGGCCCAGCAGGATCCTACGAGCAGTACTTC.

The rearrangement links TRBV4-1 to TRBJ2-7; weak D call: TRBD1 (5 bases). V was pared by 3 bases and J by 1 base, with 13 bases between. This CDR3 spans 15 amino acids. Germline V lookup: CDR1 MGHRA, CDR2 YSYEKL. The CDR3 loop reads CASSQLGQGSYEQYF. CDR3 sequence (DNA): TGCGCCAGCAGCCAGCTGGGGCAGGGTTCCTACGAGCAGTACTTC.

V usage is TRBV2 and J usage is TRBJ1-2, with D hard to call. Germline lookup yields CDR1 SNHLY and CDR2 FYNNEI. The CDR3 sequence is 15 residues long. Trimming cost V 5 bases and J 2 bases, with 15 bases left between them. The CDR3 here is CASSPQTEVNYGYTF. The CDR3, as DNA: TGTGCCAGCAGTCCCCAGACGGAGGTGAACTATGGCTACACCTTC.

This chain joins TRBV7-2 and TRBJ2-2; 13 bases match TRBD2. The V gene's germline CDR1 is SGHTA and CDR2 FQGNSA. This CDR3 region has 16 residues. V was clipped by 4 bases and J by 1 base; unmatched bases: 0. CDR3 region: CASSWTSGRNTGELFF. The CDR3 region has the DNA TGTGCCAGCAGCTGGACTAGCGGGAGGAACACCGGGGAGCTGTTTTTT.

The J gene is TRBJ2-1, the V gene TRBV19; the match to TRBD2 covers 9 bases. Per the germline V gene, CDR1 is LNHDA and CDR2 is SQIVND (reference sequence). Germline trimming cut 11 bases from V and 10 bases from J; bases unmatched to any gene: 18. The CDR3 runs 15 residues. Here the CDR3 DNA reads TGTGCCGTCGGCGGTATGGGACTAGCCTTTTCGGAGCAGTTCTTC. Protein sequence: CAVGGMGLAFSEQFF.

The chain employs TRBV18 and TRBJ2-1; 9 bases are a match to TRBD1. Germline lookup yields CDR1 KGHSH and CDR2 LQKENI. The CDR3 is 16 amino acids. With 0 bases clipped from V and 3 bases from J, the junction kept 3 bases outside the gene matches. In DNA, the CDR3 is TGTGCCAGCTCACCACCCCGGGACAGGGTCTACAATGAGCAGTTCTTC. Its translation: CASSPPRDRVYNEQFF.

The chain carries TRBV19 and TRBJ1-3; 7 bases are shared with TRBD1. Trimming cost V 9 bases and J 0 bases; bases outside gene matches: 8. The CDR3 is 15 amino acids. CDR1 is LNHDA and CDR2 is SQIVND in the germline V gene (reference sequence). The CDR3 DNA reads as TGTGCCAGCCGGAGGGGGGACAGCTCTGGAAACACCATATATTTT. Its protein product is CASRRGDSSGNTIYF. Filled out from reference TRBV19 and TRBJ1-3, the complete variable domain reads DGGITQSPKYLFRKEGQNVTLSCEQNLNHDAMYWYRQDPGQGLRLIYYSQIVNDFQKGDIAEGYSVSREKKESFPLTVTSAQKNPTAFYLCASRRGDSSGNTIYFGEGSWLTVV.

The chain employs TRBV28 and TRBJ1-6, with D possibly TRBD1 on 5 matching bases. The CDR3 totals 17 residues. Per germline, CDR1 MDHEN and CDR2 SYDVKM. Trimming pared 1 base from V and 5 bases from J, leaving 15 bases between. This CDR3 reads CASSLYGDRVHNSPLHF. The CDR3 nucleotides are TGTGCCAGCAGTTTATACGGTGACAGAGTCCATAATTCACCCCTCCACTTT.

This clone showed up just a few times. The chain is built from TRBV28 and TRBJ1-6; D gene uncertain. The CDR3 sequence is 13 residues long. The germline V and J ends were trimmed by 7 bases and 11 bases, with 15 bases remaining between them. Germline CDR1 and CDR2: MDHEN and SYDVKM. Written as DNA, the CDR3 is TGTGCCAGCACTTCCCAGGAACGAACACCCCTCCACTTT. Translated: CASTSQERTPLHF.

Here the CDR3 DNA reads TGTGCCAGCAGTTTACAGGGTGGTTCTCGAGCTTTCTTT. This codes for CASSLQGGSRAFF. The chain is built from TRBV27 and TRBJ1-1; the D gene is possibly TRBD1 (5 bases). The CDR3 runs to 13 residues. Deletions cut 2 bases from V and 10 bases from J, with 14 bases between. Per germline, CDR1 MNHEY and CDR2 SMNVEV (reference sequence).

The chain couples TRBV2 to TRBJ2-1; 8 nucleotides line up with TRBD1. Germline CDR1 SNHLY, CDR2 FYNNEI. CDR3 size: 12 residues. The trim removed 11 bases at V and 5 bases at J, leaving 5 bases unmatched. The CDR3 region is CAGQGNDNEQFF. The CDR3 bases are TGTGCCGGACAGGGAAATGACAATGAGCAGTTCTTC. Supplemented by reference TRBV2 and TRBJ2-1, the full variable domain reads EPEVTQTPSHQVTQMGQEVILRCVPISNHLYFYWYRQILGQKVEFLVSFYNNEISEKSEIFDDQFSVERPDGSNFTLKIRSTKLEDSAMYFCAGQGNDNEQFFGPGTRLTVL.

The J gene is TRBJ1-1, the V gene TRBV5-1, with a weak D call TRBD1 (5 bases). The germline V gene encodes CDR1 SGHRS and CDR2 YFSETQ. This CDR3 is built from 14 residues. Trimming removed 1 base from V and 8 bases from J, with 15 bases in between. The CDR3 loop reads CASSLIGGFREAFF. The CDR3, as DNA: TGCGCCAGCAGCTTGATCGGGGGTTTTCGAGAAGCTTTCTTT.

The genes are TRBV2 and TRBJ2-5, with 9 bases that match TRBD1. Unmatched junction bases numbered 9, after V lost 7 bases and J lost 0 bases. The CDR3 covers 16 residues. CDR1 and CDR2 from the germline V gene are SNHLY and FYNNEI. CDR3 protein: CASTTGQGWDQETQYF. The DNA of the CDR3 is TGTGCCAGCACTACGGGACAGGGATGGGACCAAGAGACCCAGTACTTC.

This chain links TRBV5-8 with TRBJ1-5; D is unresolved. The germline CDR1 and CDR2 sequences are SGHTS and YDEGEE. With 0 bases removed from V and 0 bases from J, the gap between germline ends came to 7 bases. This CDR3 spans 15 amino acids. CDR3 sequence: CASSLGVYSNQPQHF. CDR3 in DNA: TGTGCCAGCAGCTTGGGAGTTTATAGCAATCAGCCCCAGCATTTT.